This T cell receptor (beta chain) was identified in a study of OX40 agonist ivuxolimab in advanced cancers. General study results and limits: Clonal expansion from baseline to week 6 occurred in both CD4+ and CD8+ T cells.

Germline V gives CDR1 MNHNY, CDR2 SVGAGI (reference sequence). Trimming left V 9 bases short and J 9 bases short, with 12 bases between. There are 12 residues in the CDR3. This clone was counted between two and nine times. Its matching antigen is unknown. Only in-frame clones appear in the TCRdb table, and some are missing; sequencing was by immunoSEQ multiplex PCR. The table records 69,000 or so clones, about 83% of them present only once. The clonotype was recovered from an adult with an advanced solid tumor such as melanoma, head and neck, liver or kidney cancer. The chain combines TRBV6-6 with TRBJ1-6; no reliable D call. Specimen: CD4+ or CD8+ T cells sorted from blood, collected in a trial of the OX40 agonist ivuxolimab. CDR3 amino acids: CASTILTSPLHF. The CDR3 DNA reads TGTGCCAGTACAATATTAACTTCACCCCTCCACTTT.